The 14 T cell receptor beta chains listed next were all sequenced from one sample in a study of blood T cell repertoires in COVID-19. This table comes from immunoSEQ multiplex PCR, and its TCRdb copy is limited to in-frame clones, with some not included. The table records about 240,000 clones, about 88% of them present only once. Sample: peripheral blood. The receptor set was obtained from a woman in her fifties or sixties with COVID-19, enrolled during active disease.

This CDR3 reads CASSPGGTGQETQYF. DNA of the CDR3: TGCGCCAGCAGTCCCGGCGGGACTGGGCAGGAGACCCAGTACTTC. This chain joins TRBV10-1 and TRBJ2-5; possible D gene TRBD2, 6 bases. V shed 5 bases and J shed 5 bases, with 18 bases lying between them. The CDR3 length is 15 residues. Per germline, CDR1 WNHNN and CDR2 SYGVQD (reference sequence).

The genes are TRBV4-3 and TRBJ2-3, with TRBD2 as a possible D gene (6 bases). The germline V and J ends were trimmed by 0 bases and 5 bases, with 18 bases remaining between them. The CDR3 sequence is 17 residues long. Germline CDR1 reads LGHNA; CDR2 reads YSLEER. The CDR3 is CASSQDSGRGTLDTQYF. The DNA of the CDR3 is TGCGCCAGCAGCCAAGATTCAGGACGGGGGACTTTAGATACGCAGTATTTT.

The rearrangement uses TRBV10-3 and TRBJ2-3; D ambiguous. The germline V gene encodes CDR1 ENHRY and CDR2 SYGVKD. V shed 5 bases and J shed 7 bases, with 7 bases lying between them. This CDR3 is 11 amino acids long. In nucleotides, the CDR3 is TGTGCCATCAGTACATTGAATACGCAGTATTTT. This codes for CAISTLNTQYF.

J is TRBJ1-2 and V is TRBV24-1, with D possibly matching TRBD1 (6 bases). The V gene lost 2 bases and the J gene lost 1 base, with 13 bases spanning the gap. The V gene's germline CDR1 is KGHDR and CDR2 SFDVKD. CDR3 size: 16 residues. The DNA of the CDR3 is TGTGCCACCAGTGATTCACGGCCAGGGGATAACTATGGCTACACCTTC. This gives the protein CATSDSRPGDNYGYTF.

The rearrangement links TRBV11-3 to TRBJ2-3; 8 bases are shared with TRBD2. The length of the CDR3 is 17 residues. From germline, CDR1 is SGHNT and CDR2 YENEEA. Trimming at V came to 5 bases and at J to 0 bases, leaving 10 bases not matched to a gene. This CDR3 is CASSVLKRGSSTDTQYF. As DNA, the CDR3 is TGTGCCAGCAGCGTCCTAAAGCGGGGGTCCAGCACAGATACGCAGTATTTT.

V usage is TRBV11-3 and J usage is TRBJ2-3; 8 bases fit TRBD1. This CDR3 has 16 residues. CDR1 and CDR2 (germline): SGHNT, YENEEA. V lost 4 bases to trimming and J lost 5 bases; unmatched junction nucleotides: 11. CDR3 nucleotide sequence: TGTGCCAGCAGCTCCCGACAGGGGTTTATTGGAGATACGCAGTATTTT. It codes for CASSSRQGFIGDTQYF. Using reference TRBV11-3 and TRBJ2-3 for the parts outside the CDR3, the full variable domain is EAGVVQSPRYKIIEKKQPVAFWCNPISGHNTLYWYLQNLGQGPELLIRYENEEAVDDSQLPKDRFSAERLKGVDSTLKIQPAELGDSAVYLCASSSRQGFIGDTQYFGPGTRLTVL.

This clone is a singleton in its sample. The V and J genes are TRBV12-5 and TRBJ1-2, with 7 positions matching TRBD1. CDR1 and CDR2 (germline): LGHNT, FRNRAP. The CDR3 runs to 15 residues. Trimming at V came to 2 bases and at J to 6 bases, leaving 9 bases not matched to a gene. The CDR3 DNA reads as TGTGCTAGTGGTTTGTCTCCGACAGGGTCGAATGGCTACACCTTC. Residues: CASGLSPTGSNGYTF.

This rearrangement joins TRBV27 to TRBJ1-1; the match to TRBD1 covers 7 bases. Germline V gene lookup returns CDR1 MNHEY and CDR2 SMNVEV (reference sequence). V gave up 6 bases and J gave up 1 base; unmatched junction bases: 2. The length of the CDR3 is 13 residues. The CDR3 DNA reads TGTGCCAGCAGGCGACAGGGGAACACTGAAGCTTTCTTT. Protein sequence: CASRRQGNTEAFF.

This chain connects TRBV5-5 to TRBJ2-7; D perhaps matches TRBD2 (5 bases). Germline CDR1 and CDR2: SGHKS and YYEKEE (reference sequence). Trimming took 4 bases from V and 1 from J, leaving 15 bases between them. The CDR3 totals 15 residues. CDR3 amino acids: CASSTGLITSYEQYV. CDR3 DNA: TGTGCCAGCAGCACCGGACTGATCACTTCCTACGAGCAGTACGTC.

The chain has TRBV19 and TRBJ2-2, with D perhaps matching TRBD2 (7 bases). CDR1 is LNHDA, CDR2 SQIVND, per germline (reference sequence). The V end lost 4 bases, the J end lost 2 bases, and 14 bases lay between the germline ends. The CDR3 loop spans 16 amino acids. In DNA, the CDR3 is TGTGCCAGTAGTAGGGGGGGCATGTCCAACACCGGGGAGCTGTTTTTT. Translated, it gives CASSRGGMSNTGELFF. The full variable domain, in which reference TRBV19 and TRBJ2-2 provide the parts outside the CDR3, is DGGITQSPKYLFRKEGQNVTLSCEQNLNHDAMYWYRQDPGQGLRLIYYSQIVNDFQKGDIAEGYSVSREKKESFPLTVTSAQKNPTAFYLCASSRGGMSNTGELFFGEGSRLTVL.

The rearrangement joins TRBV5-6 to TRBJ1-6; 7 bases align to TRBD1. Germline V CDR1 and CDR2: SGHDT, YYEEEE. CDR3 size: 16 residues. The V segment lost 1 base and the J segment 11 bases; nucleotides outside the gene matches: 12. The CDR3 loop is CASSLYLGGMGTPLHF. The CDR3 DNA follows: TGTGCCAGCAGCTTGTATTTAGGGGGCATGGGAACACCCCTCCACTTT. The full variable domain, its missing parts supplied by reference TRBV5-6 and TRBJ1-6, is DAGVTQSPTHLIKTRGQQVTLRCSPKSGHDTVSWYQQALGQGPQFIFQYYEEEERQRGNFPDRFSGHQFPNYSSELNVNALLLGDSALYLCASSLYLGGMGTPLHFGNGTRLTVT.

V and J are TRBV30 and TRBJ2-7; D might be TRBD2 (7 bases). With 4 bases removed from V and 7 bases from J, the gap between germline ends came to 20 bases. Germline lookup yields CDR1 GTSNPN and CDR2 SVGIG (reference sequence). The length of the CDR3 is 14 residues. In nucleotides, the CDR3 is TGTGCCTGGAAGGTTCGGGGGGCCCCTACGGAGCAGTACTTC. Translation: CAWKVRGAPTEQYF.

This rearrangement joins TRBV6-5 to TRBJ1-2, with D tentatively TRBD1 (5 bases). V lost 0 bases and J 7 bases, leaving 15 bases between the germline ends. The CDR3 has 15 residues. Germline CDR1 MNHEY, CDR2 SVGAGI. The CDR3 is CASSYSSGHEGGYTF. Here the CDR3 DNA reads TGTGCCAGCAGTTACTCATCTGGACACGAAGGTGGCTACACCTTC.

The chain combines TRBV3-1 (or the pseudogene TRBV3-2) with TRBJ1-2, with a weak D call TRBD1 (6 bases). The CDR3 has 14 amino acids. CDR1 and CDR2 from the germline V gene are LGHDT and YNNKEL (reference sequence). Trimming stripped 3 bases from V and 3 bases from J, with 11 bases between. CDR3 region: CASSHPTGDYGYTF. For the CDR3, the DNA is TGTGCCAGCAGCCACCCGACAGGAGACTATGGCTACACCTTC.